Listed here are 24 T cell receptor beta chains from one sample, sequenced in a study of cytomegalovirus exposure and HLA in healthy donors. A multiplex PCR was run with 60 Vbeta primers and 13 Jbeta primers. The protocol was immunoSEQ multiplex PCR, while the TCRdb copy is restricted to in-frame clones and leaves out a portion. The sample contains some 130,000 clones, about 74% of which appear only once. Sequencing input: PBMCs. All receptors come from a man aged 25-45 years in good health and CMV-seronegative.

This clone showed up just a few times. The chain combines TRBV19 with TRBJ2-7; weak D call: TRBD1 (6 bases). The V and J ends lost 5 bases and 6 bases respectively, with 11 bases between them. CDR1 is LNHDA and CDR2 is SQIVND in the germline V gene (reference sequence). This CDR3 has 12 residues. The CDR3 here is CASSQQGTEQYF. The CDR3 DNA sequence: TGTGCCAGTAGTCAACAGGGAACCGAGCAGTACTTC.

The chain combines TRBV5-4 with TRBJ2-1; D gene uncertain. V lost 2 bases to trimming and J lost 1 base, with 7 bases between them. CDR1 and CDR2 from the germline V gene are SGHNT and YYREEE (reference sequence). There are 14 residues in the CDR3. The CDR3 bases are TGTGCCAGCAGCTTTGTATCGTCCTACAATGAGCAGTTCTTC. This encodes CASSFVSSYNEQFF.

V and J are TRBV7-2 and TRBJ2-3, with D hard to call. The CDR3 is 15 residues long. CDR1 and CDR2 from the germline V gene are SGHTA and FQGNSA. V shed 0 bases and J shed 3 bases, with 10 bases lying between them. As DNA, the CDR3 is TGTGCCAGCAGCTTAGCAAGTTTCAGGACAGATACGCAGTATTTT. Its translation: CASSLASFRTDTQYF. Using reference TRBV7-2 and TRBJ2-3 for the parts outside the CDR3, the full variable domain is GAGVSQSPSNKVTEKGKDVELRCDPISGHTALYWYRQSLGQGLEFLIYFQGNSAPDKSGLPSDRFSAERTGGSVSTLTIQRTQQEDSAVYLCASSLASFRTDTQYFGPGTRLTVL.

The chain links TRBV9 to TRBJ2-3, with 7 bases matching TRBD2. Germline values: CDR1 SGDLS, CDR2 YYNGEE. The trim removed 1 base at V and 0 bases at J, leaving 5 bases unmatched. There are 16 residues in the CDR3. CDR3 sequence: CASSVYPSGSTDTQYF. DNA of the CDR3: TGTGCCAGCAGCGTATACCCTAGCGGAAGCACAGATACGCAGTATTTT.

This clone was detected a few times. The chain employs TRBV30 and TRBJ2-7; D gene ambiguous. The end of the DNA fits TRBJ2-4 better, so the J call may be wrong. CDR1 GTSNPN and CDR2 SVGIG come from the germline V gene (reference sequence). The CDR3 sequence is 15 residues long. The CDR3, as DNA: TGTGCCTGGAGTGTGCGGATACTAGCCAAAAACATTCAGTACTTC. This sequence encodes CAWSVRILAKNIQYF.

The rearrangement joins TRBV6-5 to TRBJ1-1; D is unresolved. Germline V gives CDR1 MNHEY, CDR2 SVGAGI. V shed 0 bases and J shed 0 bases, with 5 bases lying between them. The CDR3 is made up of 14 amino acids. The CDR3 loop reads CASSYSALNTEAFF. The CDR3 nucleotides read TGTGCCAGCAGTTACTCGGCTTTGAACACTGAAGCTTTCTTT.

The chain uses TRBV5-1 and TRBJ2-6, with 10 bases that match TRBD2. The CDR3 loop spans 18 amino acids. Trimming removed 2 bases from V and 2 bases from J; junction bases left unmatched: 7. Germline lookup yields CDR1 SGHRS and CDR2 YFSETQ. The CDR3 DNA reads TGCGCCAGCAGCTTCACTAGCGGGACGGTTACTGGGGCCAACGTCCTGACTTTC. Protein product: CASSFTSGTVTGANVLTF.

V gene TRBV5-1 combines with J gene TRBJ2-2, with D perhaps matching TRBD2 (7 bases). V lost 4 bases to trimming and J lost 0 bases, with 22 bases between them. The CDR3 runs 19 residues. The germline V gene has CDR1 SGHRS and CDR2 YFSETQ. CDR3 in DNA: TGCGCCAGCAGCCTAGGGAGGGAATGGAGGACAGCGAACACCGGGGAGCTGTTTTTT. Encoded protein: CASSLGREWRTANTGELFF.

V and J are TRBV15 and TRBJ2-1; 10 bases line up with TRBD1. In germline, CDR1 is LNHNV, CDR2 YYDKDF (reference sequence). The length of the CDR3 is 14 residues. J was trimmed by 5 bases and V by 5 bases; bases with no gene match: 3. The CDR3 coding sequence is TGTGCCACCAGCCTTGGGACAGGGGACAATGAGCAGTTCTTC. Translating gives CATSLGTGDNEQFF. Complete variable domain (other parts from reference TRBV15 and TRBJ2-1): DAMVIQNPRYQVTQFGKPVTLSCSQTLNHNVMYWYQQKSSQAPKLLFHYYDKDFNNEADTPDNFQSRRPNTSFCFLDIRSPGLGDTAMYLCATSLGTGDNEQFFGPGTRLTVL.

V gene TRBV27 combines with J gene TRBJ1-1, with a tentative D call TRBD1 (6 bases). The CDR3 length is 14 residues. CDR1 is MNHEY, CDR2 SMNVEV, per germline (reference sequence). V lost 2 bases to trimming and J lost 4 bases, with 11 bases between them. The CDR3 spells CASSLQGRGTEAFF. The CDR3 DNA reads as TGTGCCAGCAGTTTACAGGGGAGAGGCACTGAAGCTTTCTTT.

The V and J genes are TRBV10-3 and TRBJ2-1, with D unclear. The ends were cut back, 3 bases at V and 3 bases at J, with 15 bases in the middle. Germline V lookup: CDR1 ENHRY, CDR2 SYGVKD. The CDR3 covers 16 residues. The CDR3 DNA is TGTGCCATCAGTGACCCGTTCAGAGACAACTACAATGAGCAGTTCTTC. This codes for CAISDPFRDNYNEQFF.

The rearrangement links TRBV2 to TRBJ2-5; D unclear. Per germline, CDR1 SNHLY and CDR2 FYNNEI. CDR3 length: 12 amino acids. V shed 6 bases and J shed 4 bases, with 9 bases lying between them. CDR3 in DNA: TGTGCCAGCAGGCCCTCGGTAGAGACCCAGTACTTC. Protein: CASRPSVETQYF.

A word on this clone: The same CDR3 arises from other DNA sequences in this sample as well. V and J are TRBV18 and TRBJ2-7; 10 nucleotides agree with TRBD2. The V gene's germline CDR1 is KGHSH and CDR2 LQKENI. The V and J ends lost 6 bases and 0 bases, in that order; junction bases with no gene match: 5. The CDR3 contains 15 residues. CDR3 amino acids: CASSPPSGSSYEQYF. DNA for the CDR3: TGTGCCAGCTCCCCCCCTAGCGGGAGCTCCTACGAGCAGTACTTC.

This chain connects TRBV6-1 to TRBJ1-5; D gene unclear. V was shortened by 8 bases and J by 4 bases, with 15 bases between the two germline ends. This CDR3 has 14 residues. Germline V lookup: CDR1 MNHNS, CDR2 SASEGT. As DNA, the CDR3 is TGTGCCAGCTTATGGTCCGTCAGTAATCAGCCCCAGCATTTT. This encodes CASLWSVSNQPQHF.

This clone came up a few times. V usage is TRBV4-1 and J usage is TRBJ2-5; 7 nucleotides line up with TRBD2. This CDR3 is 16 amino acids long. Germline-derived CDR1 and CDR2 are MGHRA and YSYEKL. V lost 1 base to trimming and J lost 5 bases; unmatched junction nucleotides: 10. This CDR3 is CASSQVGGINAETQYF. CDR3 coding DNA: TGCGCCAGCAGCCAAGTGGGAGGGATCAATGCGGAGACCCAGTACTTC.

The table lists this clone with a few counts. The chain recombines TRBV11-2 with TRBJ2-1; TRBD2 matches 8 bases. Germline V gene data show CDR1 as SGHAT and CDR2 as FQNNGV. J gave up 5 bases and V 5 bases, and 14 bases lay outside the gene matches. This CDR3 spans 17 amino acids. CDR3 protein: CASSTSSSGTRDNEQFF. In DNA form, the CDR3 reads TGTGCCAGCAGCACCTCCTCCTCCGGGACTAGGGACAATGAGCAGTTCTTC.

This clone occurred a few times. The sample contains more than one DNA sequence encoding this CDR3. This chain uses TRBV10-1 with TRBJ2-7, with 8 bases that match TRBD2. The CDR3 sequence is 13 residues long. J lost 2 bases, V lost 6 bases, and 3 bases had no gene match. Germline loops: CDR1 WNHNN, CDR2 SYGVQD (reference sequence). CDR3 DNA: TGCGCCAGCAGCTTAGCGGGGACCTACGAGCAGTACTTC. Translating it yields CASSLAGTYEQYF.

The rearrangement uses TRBV5-1 and TRBJ1-1, with a tentative D call TRBD1 (5 bases). There are 14 residues in the CDR3. The V end lost 7 bases, the J end lost 0 bases, and 13 bases lay between the germline ends. Germline assignment: CDR1 SGHRS and CDR2 YFSETQ. The CDR3 DNA reads as TGCGCCAGCCAATCTCAGGGAATGAACACTGAAGCTTTCTTT. It specifies CASQSQGMNTEAFF.

Here the CDR3 DNA reads TGTGCCAGCAGCCTGACTAGCGGGAGGGCCGTCCCCTACGAGCAGTACTTC. Amino acid sequence: CASSLTSGRAVPYEQYF. The chain joins TRBV21-1 to TRBJ2-7; no check of the table's D call, TRBD2, against the DNA was made. TRBV21-1 is an annotated pseudogene. The CDR3 is 17 amino acids.

CDR3 in amino acids: CASSGPGGYNEQFF. CDR3 in DNA: TGTGCCAGCAGCGGTCCGGGAGGGTACAATGAGCAGTTCTTC. The chain has TRBV14 and TRBJ2-1; 8 bases fit TRBD2. The CDR3 extends over 14 amino acids. Germline-derived CDR1 and CDR2 are SGHDN and FVKESK. Trimming removed 5 bases from V and 4 bases from J; junction bases left unmatched: 4.

The gene calls are TRBV6-5 and TRBJ2-3; 9 bases are shared with TRBD2. Germline V gives CDR1 MNHEY, CDR2 SVGAGI. The CDR3 totals 14 residues. V was pared by 6 bases and J by 3 bases, with 4 bases of the junction left unmatched. CDR3 DNA sequence: TGTGCCAGCAGAATCGCGGGAGGGACAGATACGCAGTATTTT. Protein sequence: CASRIAGGTDTQYF.

This chain links TRBV7-9 with TRBJ1-1; D is unclear. The CDR3 has 14 amino acids. Germline V gene data show CDR1 as SEHNR and CDR2 as FQNEAQ (reference sequence). Trimming shortened V by 3 bases and J by 10 bases, and 18 bases separated the two germline ends. The CDR3 protein is CASSFSTPSIAAFF. The CDR3 DNA follows: TGTGCCAGCAGCTTTTCCACGCCTAGTATAGCAGCTTTCTTT.

This clone was seen only once. V is TRBV19 and J is TRBJ1-4; D not resolved. Trimming cost V 5 bases and J 3 bases, with 10 bases left between them. This CDR3 spans 14 amino acids. The germline CDR1 and CDR2 sequences are LNHDA and SQIVND (reference sequence). CDR3 sequence (DNA): TGTGCCAGTAGTCCGCGCTCGGCTAATGAAAAACTGTTTTTT. Translating it yields CASSPRSANEKLFF.

The chain's CDR3 is CRPLGRNEQFF. CDR3 in DNA: TGCAGGCCCCTGGGCCGTAATGAGCAGTTCTTC. The rearrangement links TRBV20-1 to TRBJ2-1; D is unclear. This CDR3 spans 11 amino acids. Looked up from germline, CDR1 is DFQATT and CDR2 is SNEGSKA (reference sequence).